Listed below are T cell receptor beta chains from one sample, sequenced in a study of cytomegalovirus exposure and HLA in healthy donors. This table comes from immunoSEQ multiplex PCR, and its TCRdb copy is limited to in-frame clones, with some not included. Here the sample spans around 67,000 clones, about 80% being singletons. Source material: PBMCs. The receptors originated from a man younger than 35 in good health and CMV-seropositive. The CDR3 runs from the conserved cysteine through the conserved F or W. D genes are given only for firm matches. Not every row has a clone size; where given, it reads once, few, many or a size class.

j_call | d_call | v_call | clone_size | cdr3_aa | cdr3_nt
TRBJ1-2 | TRBD1 | TRBV27 | NA | CASSGDRNYGYTF | TGTGCCAGCAGTGGGGACAGAAACTATGGCTACACCTTC
TRBJ1-1 | NA | TRBV19 | NA | CASSWPHIF | TGTGCCAGTAGTTGGCCCCACATCTTT
TRBJ1-2 | TRBD1 | TRBV2 | NA | CASSKQGDYGYTF | TGTGCCAGCAGTAAACAGGGGGACTATGGCTACACCTTC
TRBJ2-7 | NA | TRBV6-5 | NA | CASSYSNLFSYEQYF | TGTGCCAGCAGTTACTCTAACTTGTTTTCCTACGAGCAGTACTTC
TRBJ1-6 | TRBD1 | TRBV30 | NA | CAWRGQGDSPLHF | TGTGCCTGGAGAGGCCAGGGGGATTCACCCCTCCACTTT
TRBJ1-2 | NA | TRBV6-1 | NA | CASSELDYGYTF | TGTGCCAGCAGTGAACTAGACTATGGCTACACCTTC
TRBJ1-4 | TRBD1 | TRBV29-1 | NA | CSVAIGTGDGKLFF | TGCAGCGTTGCGATCGGGACAGGGGACGGAAAACTGTTTTTT
TRBJ1-1 | NA | TRBV30 | NA | CALQSDTEAFF | TGTGCTTTACAGTCCGACACTGAAGCTTTCTTT
TRBJ1-1 | NA | TRBV30 | NA | CAWKRAGPEAFF | TGTGCCTGGAAAAGGGCGGGCCCTGAAGCTTTCTTT
TRBJ2-5 | NA | TRBV30 | NA | CAFNRAQETQYF | TGTGCCTTCAACAGGGCCCAAGAGACCCAGTACTTC
TRBJ2-7 | TRBD1 | TRBV4-1 | NA | CASSQGQGGPYEQYF | TGCGCCAGCAGCCAGGGACAGGGGGGCCCCTACGAGCAGTACTTC
TRBJ1-4 | NA | TRBV25-1 | NA | CASSPGRTSTNEKLFF | TGTGCCAGCAGCCCCGGACGGACTTCAACTAATGAAAAACTGTTTTTT
TRBJ1-5 | NA | TRBV9 | NA | CASSVGAGDQPQHF | TGTGCCAGCAGCGTGGGGGCGGGGGATCAGCCCCAGCATTTT
TRBJ2-2 | TRBD1 | TRBV25-1 | NA | CASSELQGPHGELFF | TGTGCCAGCAGTGAGCTACAGGGGCCCCACGGGGAGCTGTTTTTT
TRBJ2-3 | TRBD2 | TRBV18 | NA | CASSPTASGGIDTQYF | TGTGCCAGCTCGCCGACAGCTAGCGGAGGAATCGATACGCAGTATTTT
TRBJ1-1 | NA | TRBV5-6 | NA | CASSLSGTPEAFF | TGTGCCAGCAGCTTGAGCGGGACCCCTGAAGCTTTCTTT
TRBJ1-4 | NA | TRBV10-1 | NA | CASSTTASGKLFF | TGCGCCAGCAGCACGACTGCATCCGGGAAACTGTTTTTT
TRBJ2-7 | NA | TRBV6-5 | NA | CASARGSGAYEQYF | TGTGCCAGCGCCAGGGGCAGTGGAGCCTACGAGCAGTACTTC
TRBJ2-7 | NA | TRBV30 | NA | CAWRGATGGTYEQYF | TGTGCCTGGAGAGGCGCCACCGGGGGAACCTACGAGCAGTACTTC
TRBJ1-1 | TRBD1 | TRBV6-5 | NA | CASRPTGGVQAFF | TGTGCCAGCAGGCCGACAGGGGGCGTACAGGCTTTCTTT
TRBJ1-2 | TRBD1 | TRBV9 | NA | CASSVAGQGHGYTF | TGTGCCAGCAGCGTAGCCGGACAGGGGCATGGCTACACCTTC
TRBJ2-7 | NA | TRBV18 | NA | CASSSTGVEQYF | TGTGCCAGCTCCTCGACGGGGGTCGAGCAGTACTTC
TRBJ2-1 | TRBD2 | TRBV6-5 | NA | CASSPGTSGDNEQFF | TGTGCCAGCAGCCCCGGGACTAGCGGGGACAATGAGCAGTTCTTC
TRBJ1-2 | NA | TRBV28 | NA | CASRYLLTGSDGYTF | TGTGCCAGCAGATATCTACTGACAGGAAGCGATGGCTACACCTTC
TRBJ1-4 | NA | TRBV15 | NA | CATSRDKGGGEKLFF | TGTGCCACCAGCAGAGATAAAGGCGGGGGAGAAAAACTGTTTTTT
TRBJ2-5 | TRBD1 | TRBV29-1 | NA | CSVDQSGQGETQYF | TGCAGCGTAGACCAATCGGGACAGGGGGAGACCCAGTACTTC
TRBJ2-4 | NA | TRBV10-3 | NA | CAISDPDRDIQYF | TGTGCCATCAGTGACCCCGACCGGGACATTCAGTACTTC
TRBJ1-2 | NA | TRBV2 | NA | CASNAADYGYTF | TGTGCCAGCAACGCGGCGGACTATGGCTACACCTTC
TRBJ2-7 | TRBD1 | TRBV27 | NA | CASSRPGQSYEQYF | TGTGCCAGCAGTAGACCGGGACAGAGCTACGAGCAGTACTTC
TRBJ1-1 | TRBD1 | TRBV29-1 | NA | CSVVTGTALNTEAFF | TGCAGCGTTGTAACGGGGACAGCTCTGAACACTGAAGCTTTCTTT
TRBJ2-5 | NA | TRBV7-7 | NA | CASSLNSYQETQYF | TGTGCCAGCAGCTTAAACTCGTACCAAGAGACCCAGTACTTC
TRBJ2-7 | TRBD2 | TRBV6-5 | NA | CASSSTGTSDEQYF | TGTGCCAGCAGTTCCACCGGGACTAGTGACGAGCAGTACTTC
TRBJ1-5 | TRBD1 | TRBV30 | NA | CAWRPRDRVDQPQHF | TGTGCCTGGAGACCCCGGGACAGGGTCGACCAGCCCCAGCATTTT
TRBJ2-2 | NA | TRBV29-1 | NA | CSALPGEFAGELFF | TGCAGCGCTCTGCCAGGGGAGTTTGCCGGGGAGCTGTTTTTT
TRBJ2-1 | TRBD2 | TRBV9 | NA | CASSVGGGWDEQFF | TGTGCCAGCAGCGTCGGGGGGGGCTGGGATGAGCAGTTCTTC
TRBJ2-3 | NA | TRBV5-4 | once | CASSLITGGMGTDTQYF | TGTGCCAGCAGCTTGATCACCGGCGGGATGGGCACAGATACGCAGTATTTT
TRBJ2-1 | NA | TRBV5-4 | once | CASTGEAYNEQFF | TGTGCCAGCACAGGGGAAGCCTACAATGAGCAGTTCTTC
TRBJ2-2 | TRBD1 | TRBV30 | NA | CAWRGTGAGELFF | TGTGCCTGGAGGGGGACAGGGGCCGGGGAGCTGTTTTTT
TRBJ1-1 | NA | TRBV4-1 | few | CASSQGTGLFTEAFF | TGCGCCAGCAGCCAGGGAACAGGGCTATTTACTGAAGCTTTCTTT
TRBJ1-2 | NA | TRBV11-2 | NA | CASSQWTAYGYTF | TGTGCCAGCAGCCAATGGACAGCATATGGCTACACCTTC
TRBJ2-2 | NA | TRBV11-3 | NA | CASSLPRGELFF | TGTGCCAGCAGCCTCCCACGGGGGGAGCTGTTTTTT
TRBJ1-4 | NA | TRBV6-1 | NA | CASLDKVHEKLFF | TGTGCCAGTCTCGACAAGGTACATGAAAAACTGTTTTTT